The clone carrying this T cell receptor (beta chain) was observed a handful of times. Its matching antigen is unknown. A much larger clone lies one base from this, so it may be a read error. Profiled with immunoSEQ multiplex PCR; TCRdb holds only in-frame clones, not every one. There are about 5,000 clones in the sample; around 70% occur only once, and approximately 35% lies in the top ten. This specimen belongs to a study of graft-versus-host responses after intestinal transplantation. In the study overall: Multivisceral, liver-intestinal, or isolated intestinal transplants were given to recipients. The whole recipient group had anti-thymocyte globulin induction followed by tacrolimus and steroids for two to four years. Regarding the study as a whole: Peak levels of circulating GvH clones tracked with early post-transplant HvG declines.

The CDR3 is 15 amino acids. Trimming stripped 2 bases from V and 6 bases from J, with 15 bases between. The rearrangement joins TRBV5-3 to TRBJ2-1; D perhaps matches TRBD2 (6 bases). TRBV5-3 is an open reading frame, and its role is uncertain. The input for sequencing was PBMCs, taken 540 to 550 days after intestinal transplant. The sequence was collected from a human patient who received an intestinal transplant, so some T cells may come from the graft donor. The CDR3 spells CARSLARGPLNEQFF. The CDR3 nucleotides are TGTGCCAGAAGCTTAGCGCGGGGCCCCCTCAATGAGCAGTTCTTC.